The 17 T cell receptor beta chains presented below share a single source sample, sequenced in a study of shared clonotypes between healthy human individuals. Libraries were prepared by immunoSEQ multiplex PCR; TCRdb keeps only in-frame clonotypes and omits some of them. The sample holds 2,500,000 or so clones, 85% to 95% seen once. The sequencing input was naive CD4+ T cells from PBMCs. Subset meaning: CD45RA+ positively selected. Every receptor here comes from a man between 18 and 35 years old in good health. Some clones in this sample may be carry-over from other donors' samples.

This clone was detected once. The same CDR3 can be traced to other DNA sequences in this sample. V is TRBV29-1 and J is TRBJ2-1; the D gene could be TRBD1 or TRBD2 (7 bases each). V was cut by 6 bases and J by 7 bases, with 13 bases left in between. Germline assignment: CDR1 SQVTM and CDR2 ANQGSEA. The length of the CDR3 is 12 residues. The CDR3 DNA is TGCAGCGTCGGTCAGGGGGGGAATGAGCAGTTCTTC. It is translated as CSVGQGGNEQFF.

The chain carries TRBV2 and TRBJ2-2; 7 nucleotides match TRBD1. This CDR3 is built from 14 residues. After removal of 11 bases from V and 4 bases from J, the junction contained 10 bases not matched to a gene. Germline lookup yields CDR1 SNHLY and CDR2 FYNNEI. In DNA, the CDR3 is TGTGCCTGGCAGAGACAGGGAGCCACCGGGGAGCTGTTTTTT. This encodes CAWQRQGATGELFF.

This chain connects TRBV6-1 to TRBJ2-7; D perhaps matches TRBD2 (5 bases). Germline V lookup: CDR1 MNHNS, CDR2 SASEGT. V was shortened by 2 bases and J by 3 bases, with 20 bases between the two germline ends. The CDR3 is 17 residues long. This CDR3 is CASSEIGLALNYYEQYF. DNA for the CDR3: TGTGCCAGCAGTGAAATCGGGCTAGCCCTAAACTACTACGAGCAGTACTTC.

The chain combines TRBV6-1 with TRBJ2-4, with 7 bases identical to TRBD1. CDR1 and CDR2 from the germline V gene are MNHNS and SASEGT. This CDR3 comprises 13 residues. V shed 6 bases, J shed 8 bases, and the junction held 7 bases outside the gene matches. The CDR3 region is CASRGQIRDIQYF. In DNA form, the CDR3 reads TGTGCCAGCAGGGGACAGATCAGGGACATTCAGTACTTC.

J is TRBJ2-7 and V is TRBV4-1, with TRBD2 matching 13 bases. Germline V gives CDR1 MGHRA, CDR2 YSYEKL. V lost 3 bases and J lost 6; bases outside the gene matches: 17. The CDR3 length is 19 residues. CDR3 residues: CASSQGAGLAGDKTGEQYF. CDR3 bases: TGCGCCAGCAGCCAGGGGGCCGGACTAGCGGGAGACAAGACAGGCGAGCAGTACTTC.

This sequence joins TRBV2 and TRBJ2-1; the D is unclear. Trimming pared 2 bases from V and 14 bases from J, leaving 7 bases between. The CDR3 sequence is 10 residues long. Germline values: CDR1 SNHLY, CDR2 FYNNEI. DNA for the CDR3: TGTGCCAGCAGTGAACGGGTTGAGTTCTTC. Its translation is CASSERVEFF.

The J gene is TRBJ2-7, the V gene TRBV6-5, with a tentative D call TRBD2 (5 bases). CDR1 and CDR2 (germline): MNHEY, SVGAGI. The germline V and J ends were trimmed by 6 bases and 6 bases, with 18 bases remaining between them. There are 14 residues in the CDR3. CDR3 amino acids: CASRRSSGEGEQYF. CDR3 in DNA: TGTGCCAGCAGAAGAAGCAGCGGCGAGGGCGAGCAGTACTTC.

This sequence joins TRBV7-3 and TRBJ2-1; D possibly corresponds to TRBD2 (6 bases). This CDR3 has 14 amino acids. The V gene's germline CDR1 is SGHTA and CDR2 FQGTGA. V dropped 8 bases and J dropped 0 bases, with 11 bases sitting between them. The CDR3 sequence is CASAPGGSYNEQFF. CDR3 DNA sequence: TGTGCCAGCGCCCCCGGGGGCTCCTACAATGAGCAGTTCTTC.

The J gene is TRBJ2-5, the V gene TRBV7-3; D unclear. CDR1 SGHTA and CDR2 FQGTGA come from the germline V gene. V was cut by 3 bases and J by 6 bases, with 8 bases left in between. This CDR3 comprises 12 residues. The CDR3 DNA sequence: TGTGCCAGCAGCTTTGTCGGGCAGACCCAGTACTTC. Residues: CASSFVGQTQYF.

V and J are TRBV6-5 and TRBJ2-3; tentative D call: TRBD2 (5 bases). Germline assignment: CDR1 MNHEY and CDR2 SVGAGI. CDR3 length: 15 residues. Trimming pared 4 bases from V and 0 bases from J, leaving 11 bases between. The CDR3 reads CASSSRRTSTDTQYF. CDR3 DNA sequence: TGTGCCAGCAGTTCTCGACGGACTAGCACAGATACGCAGTATTTT.

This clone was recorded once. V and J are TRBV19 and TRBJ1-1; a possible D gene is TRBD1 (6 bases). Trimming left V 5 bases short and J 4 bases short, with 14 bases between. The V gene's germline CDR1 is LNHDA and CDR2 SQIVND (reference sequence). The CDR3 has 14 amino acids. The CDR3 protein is CASSSGQIGTEAFF. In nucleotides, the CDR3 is TGTGCCAGTAGTTCCGGACAGATCGGCACTGAAGCTTTCTTT.

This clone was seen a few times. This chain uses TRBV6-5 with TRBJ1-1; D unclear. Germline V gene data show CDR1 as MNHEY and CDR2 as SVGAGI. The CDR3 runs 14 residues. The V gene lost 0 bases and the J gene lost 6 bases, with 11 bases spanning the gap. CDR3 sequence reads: CASSYSGGSPEAFF. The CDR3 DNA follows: TGTGCCAGCAGTTACTCCGGCGGTTCGCCTGAAGCTTTCTTT.

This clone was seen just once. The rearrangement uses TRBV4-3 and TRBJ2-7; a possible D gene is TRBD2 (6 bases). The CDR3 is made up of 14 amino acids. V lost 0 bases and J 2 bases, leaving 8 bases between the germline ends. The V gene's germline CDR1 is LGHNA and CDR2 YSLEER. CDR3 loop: CASSQDAGTYEQYF. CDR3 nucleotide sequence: TGCGCCAGCAGCCAAGACGCGGGAACCTACGAGCAGTACTTC.

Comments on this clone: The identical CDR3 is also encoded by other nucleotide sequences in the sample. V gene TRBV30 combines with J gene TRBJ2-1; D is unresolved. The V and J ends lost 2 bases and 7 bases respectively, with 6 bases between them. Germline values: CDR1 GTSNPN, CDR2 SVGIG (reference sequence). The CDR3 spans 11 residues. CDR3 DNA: TGTGCCTGGAGTCTCAGGAATGAGCAGTTCTTC. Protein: CAWSLRNEQFF.

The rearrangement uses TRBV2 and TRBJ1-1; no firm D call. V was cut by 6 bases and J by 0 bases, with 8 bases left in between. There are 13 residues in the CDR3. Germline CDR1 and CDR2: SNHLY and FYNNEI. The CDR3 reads CASRITLNTEAFF. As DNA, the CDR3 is TGTGCCAGCAGGATTACTTTGAACACTGAAGCTTTCTTT.

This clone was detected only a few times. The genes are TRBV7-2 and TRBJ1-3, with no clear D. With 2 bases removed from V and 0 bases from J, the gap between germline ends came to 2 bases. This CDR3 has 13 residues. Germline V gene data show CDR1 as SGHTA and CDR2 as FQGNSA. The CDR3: CASSLYSGNTIYF. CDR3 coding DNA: TGTGCCAGCAGCTTATACTCTGGAAACACCATATATTTT.

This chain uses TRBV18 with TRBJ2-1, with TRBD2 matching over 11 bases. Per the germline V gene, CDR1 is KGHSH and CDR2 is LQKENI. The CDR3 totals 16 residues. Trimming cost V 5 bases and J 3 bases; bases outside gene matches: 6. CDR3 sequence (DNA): TGTGCCAGCTCAAGTCAACTAGCGGGAGTCTACAATGAGCAGTTCTTC. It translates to CASSSQLAGVYNEQFF.